This T cell receptor (beta chain) stems from a study of T cells in Graves' hyperthyroidism and ophthalmopathy. V shed 2 bases and J shed 5 bases, with 9 bases lying between them. CDR3 length: 13 residues. Germline values: CDR1 MGHDK, CDR2 SYGVNS. Amplified regions were TCR beta CDR3 sequences from RNA transcripts. First-round RT-PCR of the TCR CDR3 relied on the HTBI primer set. TCRdb reprocessed the multiplex PCR reads via MiXCR and lists one record per CDR3 protein. This table holds some 620,000 distinct CDR3 sequences, around 15% found once. In its sample, this clonotype was seen many times. V usage is TRBV25-1 and J usage is TRBJ1-2; possibly TRBD1 for D (5 bases). What was sequenced was blood. The TCR sequence derives from a woman aged 25 to 39 with Graves' hyperthyroidism. The CDR3: CASSEQGWYGYTF. In DNA, the CDR3 is TGTGCCAGCAGTGAACAGGGATGGTATGGCTACACCTTC.